A selection of T cell receptor beta chains follows, all from one sample in a study of T cells after yellow fever vaccination. TCRdb ran MiXCR on the 5' RACE reads and lists one entry per CDR3 protein. The data contain some 250,000 distinct CDR3 sequences, approximately 3.6% of them singletons. Sequencing used PBMCs, obtained 15 days after the yellow fever booster vaccination. These receptors were taken from a man between 18 and 35 years old who received the YFV17D yellow fever vaccine. The CDR3 runs from the conserved cysteine through the conserved F or W. The order of the fields is clone size, D gene, V gene, J gene, CDR3 DNA, CDR3 protein. A D gene is named only where the DNA matches it firmly. Not every row has a clone size; where given, it reads once, few, many or a size class.

clone_size: .
d_call: .
v_call: TRBV6-5
j_call: TRBJ1-1
cdr3_nt: TGTGCCAGCAGTTACTCGGACCTTCCAGACAGGCCTCTACCGCCCATGAACACTGAAGCTTTCTTT
cdr3_aa: CASSYSDLPDRPLPPMNTEAFF

clone_size: many
d_call: .
v_call: TRBV5-4
j_call: TRBJ2-3
cdr3_nt: TGTGCCAGCAGCTCCACTCGGGGGGCTAGCACAGATACGCAGTATTTT
cdr3_aa: CASSSTRGASTDTQYF

clone_size: many
d_call: TRBD1
v_call: TRBV7-8
j_call: TRBJ2-5
cdr3_nt: TGTGCCAGCAGTAACAGGGGAGAGACCCAGTACTTC
cdr3_aa: CASSNRGETQYF

clone_size: many
d_call: .
v_call: TRBV20-1
j_call: TRBJ2-3
cdr3_nt: TGCAGTGCTAGAGATGAGCGGCAGTACACAGATACGCAGTATTTT
cdr3_aa: CSARDERQYTDTQYF

clone_size: many
d_call: TRBD1
v_call: TRBV20-1
j_call: TRBJ1-1
cdr3_nt: TGCAGTGCGATAGAGAGGGGACAGGAGGCTACTGAAGCTTTCTTT
cdr3_aa: CSAIERGQEATEAFF

clone_size: many
d_call: .
v_call: TRBV27
j_call: TRBJ1-6
cdr3_nt: TGTGCCAGCAGCTTTACGACCCTAGAAGATTCACCCCTCCACTTT
cdr3_aa: CASSFTTLEDSPLHF

clone_size: many
d_call: .
v_call: TRBV7-8
j_call: TRBJ2-7
cdr3_nt: TGTGCCAGCAGCCCGAGGACGGAAGTATGGGGCTACGAGCAGTACTTC
cdr3_aa: CASSPRTEVWGYEQYF

clone_size: many
d_call: .
v_call: TRBV20-1
j_call: TRBJ1-1
cdr3_nt: TGCAGTGCTAGTCCCGGCTACATGAACACTGAAGCTTTCTTT
cdr3_aa: CSASPGYMNTEAFF

clone_size: many
d_call: .
v_call: TRBV15
j_call: TRBJ1-3
cdr3_nt: TGTGCCACCAGCAGAGACGGAGCCGGCCGCCGCGTGAACACCATATATTTT
cdr3_aa: CATSRDGAGRRVNTIYF

clone_size: many
d_call: .
v_call: TRBV12-3/TRBV12-4
j_call: TRBJ2-5
cdr3_nt: TGTGCCAGCAGCCCCCTGGTGCTACAAGAGACCCAGTACTTC
cdr3_aa: CASSPLVLQETQYF

clone_size: many
d_call: .
v_call: TRBV28
j_call: TRBJ1-6
cdr3_nt: TGTGCCAGCATCCCCAGTGGGCTACAGCGGCTCAATTCACCCCTCCACTTT
cdr3_aa: CASIPSGLQRLNSPLHF

clone_size: many
d_call: .
v_call: TRBV29-1
j_call: TRBJ2-7
cdr3_nt: TGCAGCGTCGCTCAGGGTCCCCACGAGCAGTACTTC
cdr3_aa: CSVAQGPHEQYF

clone_size: few
d_call: .
v_call: TRBV7-6
j_call: TRBJ1-1
cdr3_nt: TGTGCCAGCACCGGGGGGGCTGAAGCTTTCTTT
cdr3_aa: CASTGGAEAFF

clone_size: many
d_call: .
v_call: TRBV5-1
j_call: TRBJ2-7
cdr3_nt: TGCGCCAGCAGCCGGGAGCCACCATCCTACGAGCAGTACTTC
cdr3_aa: CASSREPPSYEQYF

clone_size: many
d_call: .
v_call: TRBV27
j_call: TRBJ1-2
cdr3_nt: TGTGCCAGCAGTCTAAAAGGACGGGATGGCTACACCTTC
cdr3_aa: CASSLKGRDGYTF

clone_size: many
d_call: .
v_call: TRBV5-1
j_call: TRBJ1-6
cdr3_nt: TGCGCCAGCAGCCGATCCGGACCAGCCGGCGGTTCACCCCTCCACTTT
cdr3_aa: CASSRSGPAGGSPLHF

clone_size: many
d_call: .
v_call: TRBV2
j_call: TRBJ1-6
cdr3_nt: TGTGCCAGCAGTGAGCCGACAGGTAGCTCACCCCTCCACTTT
cdr3_aa: CASSEPTGSSPLHF

clone_size: many
d_call: TRBD2
v_call: TRBV6-5
j_call: TRBJ2-5
cdr3_nt: TGTGCCAGCAGGAAAGGACTAGCCGATCTGGAGACCCAGTACTTC
cdr3_aa: CASRKGLADLETQYF

clone_size: many
d_call: .
v_call: TRBV5-1
j_call: TRBJ2-5
cdr3_nt: TGCGCCAGCAGCTTGATGGGGACCCAAGAGACCCAGTACTTC
cdr3_aa: CASSLMGTQETQYF

clone_size: many
d_call: .
v_call: TRBV14
j_call: TRBJ2-5
cdr3_nt: TGTGCCAGCAGCCCGGGATTGCGGGGAGAGTACTTC
cdr3_aa: CASSPGLRGEYF

clone_size: many
d_call: TRBD1
v_call: TRBV7-6
j_call: TRBJ2-1
cdr3_nt: TGTGCCAGCAGCTTTAAAGGACAGGGTGACCATGAGCAGTTCTTC
cdr3_aa: CASSFKGQGDHEQFF

clone_size: .
d_call: TRBD1
v_call: TRBV7-2
j_call: TRBJ1-3
cdr3_nt: TGTGCCAGCAGCTTAGCCCTGACAGGGCGATCCTCTGGAAACACCATATATTTT
cdr3_aa: CASSLALTGRSSGNTIYF

clone_size: many
d_call: .
v_call: TRBV7-9
j_call: TRBJ2-3
cdr3_nt: TGTGCCAGCAGCCTGATGGTTAGCGGCACAGATACGCAGTATTTT
cdr3_aa: CASSLMVSGTDTQYF

clone_size: .
d_call: TRBD1
v_call: TRBV7-2
j_call: TRBJ1-1
cdr3_nt: TGTGCCAGCAGCCCCGGGACAGGGGTGAACACTGAAGCTTTCTTT
cdr3_aa: CASSPGTGVNTEAFF

clone_size: .
d_call: .
v_call: TRBV29-1
j_call: TRBJ2-1
cdr3_nt: TGCAGCGTTGAAGATGCCTCTAGCGTTCTGTATGAGCAGTTCTTC
cdr3_aa: CSVEDASSVLYEQFF

clone_size: few
d_call: .
v_call: TRBV7-2
j_call: TRBJ1-5
cdr3_nt: TGTGCCAGCAGCTTAGGAGAGCAGGGGACCCAGCATTTT
cdr3_aa: CASSLGEQGTQHF

clone_size: many
d_call: TRBD1
v_call: TRBV7-2
j_call: TRBJ2-1
cdr3_nt: TGTGCCAGCAGCTTCGACAGGGGAACTTACAATGAGCAGTTCTTC
cdr3_aa: CASSFDRGTYNEQFF

clone_size: .
d_call: .
v_call: TRBV15
j_call: TRBJ2-2
cdr3_nt: TGTGCCACCAGCAGAGGAGGGAACACCGGGGAGCTGTTTTTT
cdr3_aa: CATSRGGNTGELFF

clone_size: many
d_call: TRBD2
v_call: TRBV6-2/TRBV6-3
j_call: TRBJ2-7
cdr3_nt: TGTGCCAGCCACCGGGACTACAACTCCTACGAGCAGTACTTC
cdr3_aa: CASHRDYNSYEQYF

clone_size: many
d_call: .
v_call: TRBV2
j_call: TRBJ2-1
cdr3_nt: TGTGCCAGCAGTGAAGCTCAGAGGGGCTCCTACAATGAGCAGTTCTTC
cdr3_aa: CASSEAQRGSYNEQFF

clone_size: many
d_call: .
v_call: TRBV5-1
j_call: TRBJ2-7
cdr3_nt: TGCGCCAGCAGCCGAACTACAGTCCAGACCTACGAGCAGTACTTC
cdr3_aa: CASSRTTVQTYEQYF

clone_size: many
d_call: TRBD2
v_call: TRBV5-5
j_call: TRBJ2-2
cdr3_nt: TGTGCCAGCAGCTCTTTAGCGGGGGGCCCCACCGGGGAGCTGTTTTTT
cdr3_aa: CASSSLAGGPTGELFF